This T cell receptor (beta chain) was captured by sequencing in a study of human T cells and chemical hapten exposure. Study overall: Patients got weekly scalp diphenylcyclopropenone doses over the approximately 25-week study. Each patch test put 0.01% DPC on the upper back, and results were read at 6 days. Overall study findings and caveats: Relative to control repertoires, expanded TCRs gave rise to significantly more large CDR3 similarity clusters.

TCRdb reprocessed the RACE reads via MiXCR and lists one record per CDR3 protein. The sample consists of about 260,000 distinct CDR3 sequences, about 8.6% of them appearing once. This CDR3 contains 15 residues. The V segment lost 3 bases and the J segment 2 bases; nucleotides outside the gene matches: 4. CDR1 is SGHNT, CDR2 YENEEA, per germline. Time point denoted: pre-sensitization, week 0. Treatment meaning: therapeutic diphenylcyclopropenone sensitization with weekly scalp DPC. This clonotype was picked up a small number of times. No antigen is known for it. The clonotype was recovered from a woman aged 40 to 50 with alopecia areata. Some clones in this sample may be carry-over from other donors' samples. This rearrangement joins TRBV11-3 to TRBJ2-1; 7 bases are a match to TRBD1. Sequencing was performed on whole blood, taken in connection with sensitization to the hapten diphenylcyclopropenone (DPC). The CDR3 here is CASSFSGGPYNEQFF. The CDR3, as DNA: TGTGCCAGCAGCTTCTCAGGGGGTCCCTACAATGAGCAGTTCTTC.